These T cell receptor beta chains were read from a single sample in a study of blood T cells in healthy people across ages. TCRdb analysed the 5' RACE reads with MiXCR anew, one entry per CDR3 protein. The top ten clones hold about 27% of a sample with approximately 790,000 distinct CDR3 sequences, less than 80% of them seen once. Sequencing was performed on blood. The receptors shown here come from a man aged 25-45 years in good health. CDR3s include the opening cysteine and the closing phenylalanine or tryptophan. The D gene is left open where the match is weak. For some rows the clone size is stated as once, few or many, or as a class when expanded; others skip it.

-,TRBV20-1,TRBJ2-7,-,TGCAGTGCTAGGGGGGAAAGCTCCTACGAGCAGTACTTC,CSARGESSYEQYF
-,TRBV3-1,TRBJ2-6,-,TGTGCCAGCAAGATAAGCTCTGGGGCCAACGTCCTGACTTTC,CASKISSGANVLTF
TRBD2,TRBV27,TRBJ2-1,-,TGTGCCAGCAGCGAAGCGGGGGAGGATGAGCAGTTCTTC,CASSEAGEDEQFF
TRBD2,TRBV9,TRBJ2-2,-,TGTGCCAGCAGCGAAAGCGGGGGGGCTGACACCGGGGAGCTGTTTTTT,CASSESGGADTGELFF
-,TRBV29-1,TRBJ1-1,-,TGCAGCGTTGAATCACCGACGGGCGGCACTGAAGCTTTCTTT,CSVESPTGGTEAFF
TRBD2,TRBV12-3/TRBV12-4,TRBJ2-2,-,TGTGCCAGCAGTTTAGCACCCCTGGGGAGGGCCGGGGAGCTGTTTTTT,CASSLAPLGRAGELFF
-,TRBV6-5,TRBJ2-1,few,TGTGCCAGCAGGGGATTTTCCTACAATGAGCAGTTCTTC,CASRGFSYNEQFF
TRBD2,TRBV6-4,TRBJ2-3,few,TGTGCCAGCAGCGAGGGACTAGCGGTAGATACGCAGTATTTT,CASSEGLAVDTQYF
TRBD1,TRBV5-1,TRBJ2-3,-,TGCGCCAGCAGCTTGGCATTCCCGGGACAGGGGTCCCCAGATACGCAGTATTTT,CASSLAFPGQGSPDTQYF
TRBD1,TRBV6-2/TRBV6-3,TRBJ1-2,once,TGTGCCAGCAGTCCCGCCGACAGGGGTGGCTACACCTTC,CASSPADRGGYTF
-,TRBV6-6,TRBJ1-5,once,TGTGCCAGCATCGAGATAAGGGGCAATCAGCCCCAGCATTTT,CASIEIRGNQPQHF
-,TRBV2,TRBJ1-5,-,TGTGCCAGCAGTGAACTCCCCCAGACTTTCTATCAGCCCCAGCATTTT,CASSELPQTFYQPQHF
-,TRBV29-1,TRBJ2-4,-,TGCAGCGTTGAAGCAGGGTACGAAAACATTCAGTACTTC,CSVEAGYENIQYF
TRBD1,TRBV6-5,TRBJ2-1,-,TGTGCCAGCAGTATACAGGGGGAATCCTACAATGAGCAGTTCTTC,CASSIQGESYNEQFF
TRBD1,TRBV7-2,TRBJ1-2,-,TGTGCCAGCAGCTGGGACAGGGGGCGCGACTATGGCTACACCTTC,CASSWDRGRDYGYTF
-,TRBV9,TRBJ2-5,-,TGTGCCGGCAGCTTACACATACAAGAGACCCAGTACTTC,CAGSLHIQETQYF
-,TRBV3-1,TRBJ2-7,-,TGTGCCAGCAGCCAAGTTGAAGAGCAGTACTTC,CASSQVEEQYF
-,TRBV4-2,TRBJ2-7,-,TGTGCCAGCAGCCAATCAGTTACCTACGAGCAGTACTTC,CASSQSVTYEQYF
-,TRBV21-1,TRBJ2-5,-,TGTGCCAGCAGGTGCGACAGGAACCAGACCCAGTACTTC,CASRCDRNQTQYF
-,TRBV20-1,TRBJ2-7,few,TGCAGTGCTAGAAATGAAGCGCGGGGCTTTTACGAGCAGTACTTC,CSARNEARGFYEQYF
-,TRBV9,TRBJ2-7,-,TGTGCCAGCAGCGTAGCCGGGGGAATGAGCTCCTACGAGCAGTACTTC,CASSVAGGMSSYEQYF
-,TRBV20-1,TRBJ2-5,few,TGCAGTGCTAGAGCCGTGAGAGAGACCCAGTACTTC,CSARAVRETQYF
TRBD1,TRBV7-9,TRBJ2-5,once,TGTGCCAGCTTCTACGGGACAGGTTTTCAAGAGACCCAGTACTTC,CASFYGTGFQETQYF